This T cell receptor beta chain emerged from a study of blood T cells in healthy people across ages. At the level of the study: About one barcoded beta molecule per two T cells came from capture by template switching. General observations from the study: Using unsorted PBMCs precluded a conclusive naive versus antigen-experienced comparison.

A minimum of 7 million PBMCs was isolated per sample. This clonotype was seen more than once but under ten times. The antigen is unknown. Next came a second PCR, run for roughly 6 to 11 cycles, which used a sample-barcoded 5' primer along with a J-beta primer mix. TCRdb reprocessed the 5' RACE reads with MiXCR, giving one entry per CDR3 protein. In the table there are 600,000 to 900,000 distinct CDR3 sequences, 20% to 30% of which are singletons. A further study also used this sample, focusing on T cells of mothers and their children. That paper notes: The study found slightly higher but non-significant overlap in related versus unrelated mother-child pairs.

The receptor's source is a boy between 10 and 17 years old in good health. The sequenced sample consisted of blood.

The CDR3 is CASTGGTAPNEKLFF. For the CDR3, the DNA is TGCGCCAGCACCGGGGGGACAGCTCCCAATGAAAAACTGTTTTTT. The V call is TRBV5-1, the J call TRBJ1-4; 7 nucleotides agree with TRBD1. With V trimmed by 6 bases and J by 5 bases, 10 bases remained unmatched. Germline-derived CDR1 and CDR2 are SGHRS and YFSETQ. This CDR3 region has 15 residues.